Each of the 25 T cell receptor beta chains below was sequenced from the same sample in a study of blood T cell repertoires in COVID-19. Here immunoSEQ multiplex PCR was the method, and the copy in TCRdb shows in-frame clones only, minus some. The repertoire has about 280,000 clones, approximately 85% of them found once; the top ten carry 4% to 6%. Sequencing was performed on peripheral blood. These receptors all come from a man aged 50-59 years with active or convalescent COVID-19.

The rearrangement uses TRBV6-5 and TRBJ2-7; 9 bases match TRBD1. The CDR3 has 15 amino acids. The germline gives CDR1 MNHEY, CDR2 SVGAGI. V shed 5 bases, J shed 1 base, and the junction held 6 bases outside the gene matches. In nucleotides, the CDR3 is TGTGCCAGCAGTAAGCACAGGGGGCAATCCTACGAGCAGTACTTC. Encoded protein: CASSKHRGQSYEQYF.

This clone was observed a single time. The chain couples TRBV7-2 to TRBJ2-3; D is unresolved. Trimming pared 8 bases from V and 4 bases from J, leaving 13 bases between. The CDR3 loop spans 13 amino acids. Germline CDR1 is SGHTA and CDR2 is FQGNSA. CDR3 sequence: CASSGLVPDTQYF. The CDR3, as DNA: TGTGCCAGCTCCGGCCTAGTGCCAGATACGCAGTATTTT.

This chain connects TRBV3-1 (or the pseudogene TRBV3-2) to TRBJ2-5; 7 nucleotides align to TRBD1. Germline V CDR1 and CDR2: LGHDT, YNNKEL (reference sequence). The CDR3 totals 15 residues. J lost 5 bases, V lost 4 bases, and 10 bases had no gene match. The CDR3 protein is CASSLTRTGIETQYF. In DNA, the CDR3 is TGTGCCAGCAGCCTCACCCGGACAGGTATCGAGACCCAGTACTTC.

The chain carries TRBV7-2 and TRBJ2-3; 11 bases are shared with TRBD2. The germline CDR1 and CDR2 sequences are SGHTA and FQGNSA. The ends lost 6 bases at V and 8 bases at J; junction bases unmatched: 19. This CDR3 is 18 amino acids long. CDR3 sequence reads: CASSSVFSGRAASGTQYF. The CDR3 DNA is TGTGCCAGCAGTTCCGTATTTAGCGGGAGGGCCGCCTCGGGTACGCAGTATTTT.

This chain uses TRBV9 with TRBJ2-6; TRBD2 agrees at 13 bases. Trimming took 0 bases from V and 0 from J; bases not matched to a gene: 12. CDR3 length: 22 amino acids. Per the germline V gene, CDR1 is SGDLS and CDR2 is YYNGEE. The CDR3 DNA reads TGTGCCAGCAGCGTAGGTTCGACTAGCGGGAGGCCTACTGACTCTGGGGCCAACGTCCTGACTTTC. Its translation is CASSVGSTSGRPTDSGANVLTF.

V is TRBV7-2 and J is TRBJ2-3, with 14 bases fitting TRBD2. The CDR3 length is 15 residues. Germline CDR1 SGHTA, CDR2 FQGNSA. The V and J ends lost 4 bases and 7 bases, in that order; junction bases with no gene match: 4. The CDR3 bases are TGTGCCAGCAGCTCCGGGACTAGCGGGAGAAATACGCAGTATTTT. This sequence encodes CASSSGTSGRNTQYF.

The sample holds a few counts of this clone. CDR3 loop: CASRSVEGRNTEAFF. CDR3 sequence (DNA): TGTGCCAGCAGGTCCGTCGAGGGTAGGAACACTGAAGCTTTCTTT. This rearrangement joins TRBV6-5 to TRBJ1-1, with D unclear. Germline V gene sequence: CDR1 MNHEY, CDR2 SVGAGI. This CDR3 contains 15 residues. V lost 6 bases and J 1 base, leaving 15 bases between the germline ends.

The rearrangement links TRBV28 to TRBJ2-1; D perhaps matches TRBD2 (6 bases). The V and J ends lost 7 bases and 0 bases respectively, with 16 bases between them. This CDR3 spans 16 amino acids. The V gene's germline CDR1 is MDHEN and CDR2 SYDVKM. Here the CDR3 DNA reads TGTGCCAGCACCCGCTCGGGGACTTCCTCCTACAATGAGCAGTTCTTC. Translation: CASTRSGTSSYNEQFF.

This clone was observed a handful of times. The chain uses TRBV3-1 (or the pseudogene TRBV3-2) and TRBJ1-1; D gene uncertain. V lost 0 bases and J 8 bases, leaving 10 bases between the germline ends. This CDR3 has 13 amino acids. The germline V gene has CDR1 LGHDT and CDR2 YNNKEL (reference sequence). CDR3 protein: CASSQEGRGEAFF. Written as DNA, the CDR3 is TGTGCCAGCAGCCAAGAAGGGAGAGGAGAAGCTTTCTTT.

The rearrangement uses TRBV9 and TRBJ1-4, with D maybe TRBD1 (6 bases). CDR3 length: 17 amino acids. Trimming pared 3 bases from V and 4 bases from J, leaving 19 bases between. CDR1 is SGDLS, CDR2 YYNGEE, per germline. The CDR3 nucleotides read TGTGCCAGCAGCGCCCGACAGGTGGTGGTTGGTAATGAAAAACTGTTTTTT. It codes for CASSARQVVVGNEKLFF.

Regarding this clone: Other nucleotide sequences in the sample specify the same CDR3. J is TRBJ2-3 and V is TRBV7-2, with D uncertain. Trimming cost V 1 base and J 2 bases, with 7 bases left between them. The CDR3 sequence is 14 residues long. The germline gives CDR1 SGHTA, CDR2 FQGNSA. CDR3 DNA: TGTGCCAGCAGCTTAGGTCCGGTCACAGATACGCAGTATTTT. It encodes CASSLGPVTDTQYF.

This clone was recorded a few times. This chain links TRBV6-1 with TRBJ1-1; TRBD1 aligns across 9 bases. This CDR3 contains 15 residues. V lost 3 bases and J lost 0; bases outside the gene matches: 2. CDR1 and CDR2 from the germline V gene are MNHNS and SASEGT. In DNA form, the CDR3 reads TGTGCCAGCAGTGATGGGACAGGGATGAACACTGAAGCTTTCTTT. Translated: CASSDGTGMNTEAFF.

V gene TRBV11-2 combines with J gene TRBJ2-1; no clear D. V was shortened by 3 bases and J by 14 bases, with 14 bases between the two germline ends. The CDR3 length is 12 residues. Germline-derived CDR1 and CDR2 are SGHAT and FQNNGV. In nucleotides, the CDR3 is TGTGCCAGCAGCTTTCCTAGTACGGTGGAGTTCTTC. It codes for CASSFPSTVEFF.

CDR3: CASSPREGLGGELFF. The DNA of the CDR3 is TGCGCCAGCAGCCCCCGGGAGGGCCTTGGCGGGGAGCTGTTTTTT. The genes are TRBV5-1 and TRBJ2-2; 8 bases line up with TRBD2. With V trimmed by 4 bases and J by 7 bases, 9 bases remained unmatched. The CDR3 spans 15 residues. Germline values: CDR1 SGHRS, CDR2 YFSETQ.

The V gene is TRBV4-1, the J gene TRBJ2-1, with 8 bases lining up with TRBD2. The CDR3 spans 15 residues. Germline V gene lookup returns CDR1 MGHRA and CDR2 YSYEKL. V shed 4 bases and J 5 bases; nucleotides not matched to a gene: 7. In nucleotides, the CDR3 is TGCGCCAGCAGCCGTAAACTAGCGGATCACAATGAGCAGTTCTTC. It yields the protein CASSRKLADHNEQFF.

The chain carries TRBV7-9 and TRBJ2-4, with 8 bases matching TRBD2. Germline CDR1 and CDR2: SEHNR and FQNEAQ (reference sequence). Losses at the gene ends were 3 bases for V and 6 bases for J; bases not matched to a gene: 19. The CDR3 has 19 residues. The CDR3 loop is CASSFRGGPLAGNTNIQYF. CDR3 sequence (DNA): TGTGCCAGCAGCTTTAGAGGGGGACCTTTAGCGGGAAACACAAACATTCAGTACTTC. The complete variable domain, with remaining parts taken from reference TRBV7-9 and TRBJ2-4, reads DTGVSQNPRHKITKRGQNVTFRCDPISEHNRLYWYRQTLGQGPEFLTYFQNEAQLEKSRLLSDRFSAERPKGSFSTLEIQRTEQGDSAMYLCASSFRGGPLAGNTNIQYFGAGTRLSVL.

The chain uses TRBV12-5 and TRBJ2-1, with a tentative D call TRBD1 (6 bases). CDR3 length: 13 amino acids. Germline assignment: CDR1 LGHNT and CDR2 FRNRAP. V lost 6 bases and J 4 bases, leaving 10 bases between the germline ends. CDR3 DNA: TGTGCTAGTGGGCCTACAGGGTACAATGAGCAGTTCTTC. Its protein product is CASGPTGYNEQFF.

The chain joins TRBV6-2 or TRBV6-3 to TRBJ2-1; D might be TRBD2 (6 bases). V was shortened by 6 bases and J by 7 bases, with 19 bases between the two germline ends. This CDR3 comprises 15 residues. CDR1 and CDR2 (germline): MNHEY, SVGEGT. CDR3 DNA sequence: TGTGCCAGCAGCCCCTCCGCGGGATGGGTGAATGAGCAGTTCTTC. This codes for CASSPSAGWVNEQFF.

The chain combines TRBV6-5 with TRBJ1-4, with 7 bases identical to TRBD1. CDR3 length: 14 residues. With V trimmed by 5 bases and J by 3 bases, 3 bases remained unmatched. Germline V lookup: CDR1 MNHEY, CDR2 SVGAGI. In DNA form, the CDR3 reads TGTGCCAGCAGTCACAGGGGACCTAATGAAAAACTGTTTTTT. Its translation: CASSHRGPNEKLFF.

The J gene is TRBJ2-7, the V gene TRBV7-9; a possible D gene is TRBD2 (5 bases). Trimming left V 6 bases short and J 4 bases short, with 22 bases between. This CDR3 is 16 amino acids long. Germline V gene lookup returns CDR1 SEHNR and CDR2 FQNEAQ (reference sequence). The CDR3 DNA reads TGTGCCAGCAGTTCACTAGAACAGCAGGTCGAGTACGAGCAGTACTTC. As protein: CASSSLEQQVEYEQYF.

The gene calls are TRBV7-9 and TRBJ2-5, with D maybe TRBD1 (5 bases). V shed 5 bases and J shed 1 base, with 8 bases lying between them. The CDR3 sequence is 13 residues long. Per germline, CDR1 SEHNR and CDR2 FQNEAQ (reference sequence). The CDR3 DNA sequence: TGTGCCAGCAGCCCAGGGTCCCAAGAGACCCAGTACTTC. Its protein is CASSPGSQETQYF.

The chain couples TRBV5-5 to TRBJ2-7; 9 bases align to TRBD2. Per germline, CDR1 SGHKS and CDR2 YYEKEE (reference sequence). The V gene end was trimmed by 4 bases and the J gene end by 2 bases; junction bases not matched to a gene: 7. CDR3 length: 15 residues. The CDR3 loop is CASSPDGGRAYEQYF. In DNA, the CDR3 is TGTGCCAGCAGCCCGGATGGCGGGAGGGCCTACGAGCAGTACTTC.

The V call is TRBV5-1, the J call TRBJ2-7; 7 nucleotides agree with TRBD2. V lost 6 bases to trimming and J lost 4 bases; unmatched junction nucleotides: 13. CDR1 is SGHRS, CDR2 YFSETQ, per germline. The CDR3 runs 15 residues. CDR3 residues: CASTHGAGAGYEQYF. The CDR3 DNA is TGCGCCAGCACCCACGGGGCGGGAGCTGGGTACGAGCAGTACTTC.

This clone was seen a single time. The CDR3 spells CASSDVGGNTEAFF. CDR3 nucleotide sequence: TGTGCCAGCAGCGATGTGGGAGGGAACACTGAAGCTTTCTTT. The chain combines TRBV5-6 with TRBJ1-1, with no clear D. This CDR3 is built from 14 residues. The V end was cut by 4 bases, the J end by 1 base, with 11 bases between. Germline V gene sequence: CDR1 SGHDT, CDR2 YYEEEE.

A few counts support this clone. This sequence joins TRBV6-5 and TRBJ2-2; 9 bases line up with TRBD1. Trimming cost V 6 bases and J 4 bases; bases outside gene matches: 3. This CDR3 has 14 amino acids. CDR1 is MNHEY and CDR2 is SVGAGI in the germline V gene. CDR3 coding DNA: TGTGCCAGCAGGGGACAGGGAGGCACCGGGGAGCTGTTTTTT. This sequence encodes CASRGQGGTGELFF.